Shown below are 30 T cell receptor beta chains from a single sample sequenced in a study of blood T cell repertoires in COVID-19. Repertoires were generated with immunoSEQ multiplex PCR, while TCRdb's copy carries only in-frame clones and drops some. The table shows roughly 68,000 clones, with approximately 90% occurring only once. What was sequenced was peripheral blood. The receptors come from a woman in her seventies with acute or convalescent COVID-19.

The gene calls are TRBV6-5 and TRBJ1-2; D call uncertain. The CDR3 covers 15 residues. The ends were cut back, 0 bases at V and 2 bases at J, with 10 bases in the middle. Germline CDR1 and CDR2: MNHEY and SVGAGI. The CDR3 is CASSYSGSNNYGYTF. The CDR3 bases are TGTGCCAGCAGTTACTCGGGCTCCAACAACTATGGCTACACCTTC.

The rearrangement uses TRBV2 and TRBJ1-3; TRBD1 is a possible D gene (6 bases). Trimming took off 6 bases at V and 4 bases at J, with 13 bases between the two ends. There are 14 residues in the CDR3. The germline gives CDR1 SNHLY, CDR2 FYNNEI. The CDR3 sequence: CASRPTGKGNTIYF. The CDR3 coding sequence is TGTGCCAGCAGGCCCACAGGGAAGGGAAACACCATATATTTT.

The chain uses TRBV3-1 (or the pseudogene TRBV3-2) and TRBJ2-1, with 7 bases that match TRBD1. The CDR3 has 15 residues. With 4 bases clipped from V and 0 bases from J, the junction kept 3 bases outside the gene matches. Germline CDR1 is LGHDT and CDR2 is YNNKEL (reference sequence). CDR3 amino acids: CASSPGQSSYNEQFF. As DNA, the CDR3 is TGTGCCAGCAGCCCGGGACAGAGCTCCTACAATGAGCAGTTCTTC.

The chain couples TRBV13 to TRBJ1-1; no definite D call. The germline V and J ends were trimmed by 2 bases and 1 base, with 8 bases remaining between them. The CDR3 spans 14 residues. Germline CDR1 PRHDT, CDR2 FYEKMQ (reference sequence). The CDR3 nucleotides read TGTGCCAGCAGCTTATGGACTGAGAACACTGAAGCTTTCTTT. Amino acid sequence: CASSLWTENTEAFF.

V is TRBV28 and J is TRBJ1-1, with D perhaps matching TRBD1 (6 bases). The CDR3 totals 18 residues. Germline CDR1 and CDR2: MDHEN and SYDVKM. Trimming stripped 6 bases from V and 2 bases from J, with 25 bases between. The CDR3 loop reads CASRPRGWAAKKNTEAFF. For the CDR3, the DNA is TGTGCCAGCAGACCAAGGGGGTGGGCTGCGAAGAAAAACACTGAAGCTTTCTTT.

The chain carries TRBV28 and TRBJ2-1, with D possibly being TRBD1 (5 bases). The germline gives CDR1 MDHEN, CDR2 SYDVKM. The CDR3 contains 14 residues. Trimming took off 3 bases at V and 10 bases at J, with 16 bases between the two ends. The CDR3 loop is CASSFQGPQEEQFF. The CDR3 DNA reads TGTGCCAGCAGTTTTCAGGGCCCGCAAGAAGAGCAGTTCTTC.

The chain carries TRBV5-1 and TRBJ2-1; 9 bases line up with TRBD2. The CDR3 sequence is 15 residues long. Germline CDR1 and CDR2: SGHRS and YFSETQ. V lost 0 bases and J lost 7; bases outside the gene matches: 5. The DNA of the CDR3 is TGCGCCAGCAGCTTGGCAGCGGGGGGTGGGAATGAGCAGTTCTTC. Protein sequence: CASSLAAGGGNEQFF.

The chain carries TRBV5-1 and TRBJ1-2; 9 nucleotides line up with TRBD1. The CDR3 is 15 residues long. The V and J ends lost 0 bases and 3 bases, in that order; junction bases with no gene match: 3. In germline, CDR1 is SGHRS, CDR2 YFSETQ. The DNA of the CDR3 is TGCGCCAGCAGCTTGGACGGGACAGGGTACTATGGCTACACCTTC. Protein sequence: CASSLDGTGYYGYTF.

V is TRBV29-1 and J is TRBJ1-2; TRBD1 is a possible D gene (5 bases). The CDR3 runs 12 residues. Trimming removed 3 bases at V and 8 bases at J, with 13 bases between. Germline lookup yields CDR1 SQVTM and CDR2 ANQGSEA. This CDR3 is CSVEKTALGYTF. The CDR3 DNA follows: TGCAGCGTTGAGAAGACAGCCCTAGGCTACACCTTC.

This clone was detected a few times. CDR3 sequence (DNA): TGTGCCAGCAACTCCCTGGGGGGGAACACTGAAGCTTTCTTT. Amino acids: CASNSLGGNTEAFF. This chain links TRBV2 with TRBJ1-1; D may be TRBD1 (5 bases). The V end was cut by 7 bases, the J end by 1 base, with 13 bases between. Germline CDR1 SNHLY, CDR2 FYNNEI. This CDR3 region has 14 residues.

The table lists this clone with a few counts. The gene calls are TRBV9 and TRBJ1-2; no reliable D call. The germline CDR1 and CDR2 sequences are SGDLS and YYNGEE. CDR3 length: 14 amino acids. Between the trimmed V and J ends, which lost 5 bases and 4 bases, there was a span of 15 bases. CDR3 DNA: TGTGCCAGCAGGGAGACCGGGAACCTCTATGGCTACACCTTC. Translation: CASRETGNLYGYTF.

The chain has TRBV18 and TRBJ1-1, with D possibly matching TRBD1 (5 bases). V was shortened by 4 bases and J by 6 bases, with 15 bases between the two germline ends. Germline lookup yields CDR1 KGHSH and CDR2 LQKENI. CDR3 length: 14 residues. The CDR3 reads CASSLGLRESEAFF. The CDR3, as DNA: TGTGCCAGCTCACTGGGACTCAGGGAATCTGAAGCTTTCTTT.

The chain has TRBV6-1 and TRBJ1-2; no clear D gene. The CDR3 is made up of 11 amino acids. Trimming cost V 5 bases and J 6 bases, with 7 bases left between them. The germline V gene has CDR1 MNHNS and CDR2 SASEGT. The CDR3 nucleotides read TGTGCCAGCAGTACTACAAATGGCTACACCTTC. This codes for CASSTTNGYTF.

The V gene is TRBV28, the J gene TRBJ2-1, with D tentatively TRBD2 (6 bases). Germline-derived CDR1 and CDR2 are MDHEN and SYDVKM. This CDR3 has 14 amino acids. V lost 3 bases, J lost 5 bases, and 11 bases lay in between. The CDR3 DNA is TGTGCCAGCAGTTTGGCGGGAATCAACAATGAGCAGTTCTTC. It translates to CASSLAGINNEQFF. Full variable domain (rest looked up from reference TRBV28 and TRBJ2-1): DVKVTQSSRYLVKRTGEKVFLECVQDMDHENMFWYRQDPGLGLRLIYFSYDVKMKEKGDIPEGYSVSREKKERFSLILESASTNQTSMYLCASSLAGINNEQFFGPGTRLTVL.

Written as DNA, the CDR3 is TGTGCCAGCAGTTTCGGGATCGGAGAGACCCAGTACTTC. It specifies CASSFGIGETQYF. V gene TRBV12-3 or TRBV12-4 combines with J gene TRBJ2-5, with D possibly matching TRBD2 (5 bases). The ends were cut back, 3 bases at V and 4 bases at J, with 9 bases in the middle. This CDR3 has 13 amino acids.

The chain joins TRBV19 to TRBJ1-1; D is uncertain. Germline V gene lookup returns CDR1 LNHDA and CDR2 SQIVND (reference sequence). Trimming left V 8 bases short and J 3 bases short, with 16 bases between. The CDR3 has 14 residues. The CDR3 protein is CASGFRREHTEAFF. The CDR3 DNA reads TGTGCCAGTGGCTTTCGAAGGGAGCACACTGAAGCTTTCTTT.

The V call is TRBV5-1, the J call TRBJ1-3; D gene uncertain. Trimming stripped 2 bases from V and 0 bases from J, with 12 bases between. Germline V gene lookup returns CDR1 SGHRS and CDR2 YFSETQ. The CDR3 sequence is 16 residues long. The CDR3 is CASSLSQRSSGNTIYF. The CDR3, as DNA: TGCGCCAGCAGCTTAAGCCAGCGGAGCTCTGGAAACACCATATATTTT.

The rearrangement uses TRBV11-2 and TRBJ2-2; TRBD1 matches at 7 bases. The CDR3 consists of 14 residues. Unmatched junction bases numbered 1, after V lost 2 bases and J lost 4 bases. Germline lookup yields CDR1 SGHAT and CDR2 FQNNGV. CDR3 bases: TGTGCCAGCAGCTTAACAGGGGTCACCGGGGAGCTGTTTTTT. The encoded protein is CASSLTGVTGELFF.

The sample holds a few counts of this clone. This CDR3 reads CASSFNGQDFYF. For the CDR3, the DNA is TGTGCCAGCAGTTTTAACGGACAGGACTTCTATTTT. V is TRBV6-6 and J is TRBJ1-3; TRBD1 aligns across 7 bases. CDR1 MNHNY and CDR2 SVGAGI come from the germline V gene (reference sequence). The V segment lost 4 bases and the J segment 16 bases; nucleotides outside the gene matches: 10. CDR3 length: 12 residues.

The chain combines TRBV6-1 with TRBJ2-1; a possible D gene is TRBD2 (6 bases). The germline V gene encodes CDR1 MNHNS and CDR2 SASEGT. The CDR3 is 16 residues long. V shed 4 bases and J shed 0 bases, with 13 bases lying between them. CDR3 residues: CASSGPSEYSYNEQFF. For the CDR3, the DNA is TGTGCCAGCAGTGGCCCTAGCGAGTACTCCTACAATGAGCAGTTCTTC.

This clone was picked up one time. The rearrangement uses TRBV18 and TRBJ1-3; 7 bases map to TRBD1. The CDR3 is made up of 15 amino acids. Per germline, CDR1 KGHSH and CDR2 LQKENI. V lost 2 bases to trimming and J lost 2 bases; unmatched junction nucleotides: 3. The chain's CDR3 is CASSPDGTAGNTIYF. CDR3 sequence (DNA): TGTGCCAGCTCACCAGACGGGACAGCTGGAAACACCATATATTTT.

The chain employs TRBV5-6 and TRBJ2-7, with 8 bases matching TRBD1. CDR3 length: 13 residues. Germline values: CDR1 SGHDT, CDR2 YYEEEE. V lost 1 base and J lost 6; bases outside the gene matches: 3. In nucleotides, the CDR3 is TGTGCCAGCAGCTTGCAGGGGGCTAGCGAGCAGTACTTC. Translating it yields CASSLQGASEQYF.

This chain joins TRBV28 and TRBJ1-1, with D uncertain. The CDR3 extends over 12 amino acids. Germline loops: CDR1 MDHEN, CDR2 SYDVKM. V lost 6 bases and J lost 1, with 6 bases in between. The CDR3, as DNA: TGTGCCAGCAGGCCGGGGAACACTGAAGCTTTCTTT. It yields the protein CASRPGNTEAFF.

This clone was seen only once. V usage is TRBV11-2 and J usage is TRBJ2-7, with 12 bases that match TRBD1. CDR3 length: 17 residues. V shed 5 bases and J 1 base; nucleotides not matched to a gene: 9. Germline V gene lookup returns CDR1 SGHAT and CDR2 FQNNGV. The CDR3 sequence: CASSPGTGGAGSYEQYF. The CDR3 DNA reads TGTGCCAGCAGCCCCGGGACAGGGGGCGCGGGTTCCTACGAGCAGTACTTC.

The V gene is TRBV6-5, the J gene TRBJ1-5, with D uncertain. CDR3 size: 13 residues. CDR1 and CDR2 from the germline V gene are MNHEY and SVGAGI. V was trimmed by 7 bases and J by 4 bases, leaving 11 bases between them. For the CDR3, the DNA is TGTGCCAGCACCGTGGGCGTAAATCAGCCCCAGCATTTT. The encoded protein is CASTVGVNQPQHF.

J is TRBJ2-3 and V is TRBV5-5; D may be TRBD1 (5 bases). The V and J ends lost 0 bases and 1 base respectively, with 9 bases between them. Germline V CDR1 and CDR2: SGHKS, YYEKEE (reference sequence). This CDR3 region has 15 residues. The CDR3 DNA sequence: TGTGCCAGCAGCTTGGGTGGGGCCGGCACAGATACGCAGTATTTT. Translation gives CASSLGGAGTDTQYF.

V gene TRBV2 combines with J gene TRBJ1-1; D possibly corresponds to TRBD1 (6 bases). From germline, CDR1 is SNHLY and CDR2 FYNNEI. The CDR3 is made up of 16 amino acids. V lost 5 bases, J lost 0 bases, and 16 bases lay in between. Written as DNA, the CDR3 is TGTGCCAGCAGTTCCTTGAAGACAGGCGTGAACACTGAAGCTTTCTTT. It translates to CASSSLKTGVNTEAFF.

V is TRBV27 and J is TRBJ2-7; TRBD1 agrees at 12 bases. Germline trimming cut 2 bases from V and 4 bases from J; bases unmatched to any gene: 12. Germline V gene data show CDR1 as MNHEY and CDR2 as SMNVEV (reference sequence). This CDR3 is built from 18 residues. The CDR3: CASSLRGQGARKFYEQYF. The CDR3 nucleotides are TGTGCCAGCAGTTTAAGGGGACAGGGGGCGCGTAAGTTTTACGAGCAGTACTTC.

This sequence joins TRBV6-1 and TRBJ2-1; the D is unclear. With 2 bases removed from V and 6 bases from J, the gap between germline ends came to 11 bases. The CDR3 covers 14 residues. CDR1 is MNHNS, CDR2 SASEGT, per germline. The CDR3 region has the DNA TGTGCCAGCAGTGAATCCCTCGGGTTCAATGAGCAGTTCTTC. It translates to CASSESLGFNEQFF.

This sequence joins TRBV27 and TRBJ1-2; 7 nucleotides align to TRBD1. Germline CDR1 reads MNHEY; CDR2 reads SMNVEV (reference sequence). Trimming at V came to 7 bases and at J to 5 bases, leaving 10 bases not matched to a gene. The CDR3 is 14 amino acids. CDR3 nucleotide sequence: TGTGCCAGCACTTTTGCAGGGGGAATTTATGGCTACACCTTC. This gives the protein CASTFAGGIYGYTF.